The 3 T cell receptor beta chains below all came from one sample that was sequenced in a study of blood T cells in healthy people across ages. The use of a sample-barcoded 5' primer and a J-beta primer mix characterized a second PCR of about 7 to 12 cycles. TCRdb redid the calling of the 5' RACE reads with MiXCR, one entry per CDR3 protein. The sample shows about 970,000 distinct CDR3 sequences, 51% of them seen only once. Sequencing input: blood. The source of these receptors is a woman aged 60-70 years in good health.

This clonotype was observed a handful of times. The chain recombines TRBV7-2 with TRBJ2-7, with 11 bases lining up with TRBD2. This CDR3 region has 15 residues. Trimming removed 5 bases from V and 0 bases from J; junction bases left unmatched: 3. Germline V gene data show CDR1 as SGHTA and CDR2 as FQGNSA. CDR3 sequence reads: CASSGLAGSSYEQYF. DNA for the CDR3: TGTGCCAGCAGCGGACTAGCGGGTAGCTCCTACGAGCAGTACTTC.

This clonotype was seen a few times. The gene calls are TRBV3-1 and TRBJ2-7, with D uncertain. With 6 bases removed from V and 1 base from J, the gap between germline ends came to 10 bases. The length of the CDR3 is 13 residues. Germline assignment: CDR1 LGHDT and CDR2 YNNKEL (reference sequence). CDR3 amino acids: CASRPLTSYEQYF. The CDR3 DNA is TGTGCCAGCAGGCCCTTGACGTCCTACGAGCAGTACTTC.

This clonotype was found a few times. The chain uses TRBV12-3 or TRBV12-4 and TRBJ1-5, with 9 bases identical to TRBD1. J lost 5 bases, V lost 6 bases, and 8 bases had no gene match. CDR3 length equals 15 residues. CDR3: CASSPATGGYQPQHF. Written as DNA, the CDR3 is TGTGCCAGCAGCCCTGCAACAGGGGGCTATCAGCCCCAGCATTTT.